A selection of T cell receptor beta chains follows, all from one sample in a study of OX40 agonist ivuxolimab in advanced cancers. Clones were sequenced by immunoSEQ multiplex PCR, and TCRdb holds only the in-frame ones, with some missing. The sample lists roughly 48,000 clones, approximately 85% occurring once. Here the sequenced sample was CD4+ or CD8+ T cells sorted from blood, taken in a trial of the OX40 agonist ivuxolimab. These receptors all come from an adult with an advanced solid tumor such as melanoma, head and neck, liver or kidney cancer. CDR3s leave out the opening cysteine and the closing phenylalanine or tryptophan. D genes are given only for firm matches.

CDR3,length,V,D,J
ASSLLRAAKETQY,13,TRBV5-6,-,TRBJ2-5
ASSVGRISGRSPETQY,16,TRBV9,TRBD2,TRBJ2-5
ASSEASGVTYEQY,13,TRBV9,TRBD2,TRBJ2-7
ASSLSWETQY,10,TRBV28,-,TRBJ2-5
SAGSNNQPQH,10,TRBV29-1,-,TRBJ1-5
AIPYEQY,7,TRBV6-5,-,TRBJ2-7
ASSNTGELF,9,TRBV21-1,-,TRBJ2-2
ASSGTGDFYGYT,12,TRBV4-2,TRBD1,TRBJ1-2
ASSPTGASGNTIY,13,TRBV7-3,TRBD1,TRBJ1-3
ASSGPNTEAF,10,TRBV18,-,TRBJ1-1
ASSSTQKNTEAF,12,TRBV13,-,TRBJ1-1
ASSFDLLAFGDTGELF,16,TRBV7-9,-,TRBJ2-2
ASSVDGTAGDTQY,13,TRBV9,-,TRBJ2-3
ASRLDRIDEAF,11,TRBV19,-,TRBJ1-1
ASSLGRDTGELF,12,TRBV7-3,TRBD2,TRBJ2-2
ASSTGTGNQPQH,12,TRBV5-6,TRBD1,TRBJ1-5
ASSLNGLAGKYNEQF,15,TRBV5-5,TRBD2,TRBJ2-1
ASTMTGGTDTQY,12,TRBV25-1,TRBD1,TRBJ2-3
ASSSTGTKETQY,12,TRBV11-2,TRBD2,TRBJ2-5
AWSVGVTGSELF,12,TRBV30,-,TRBJ1-4
ASSLLGGSRSGANVLT,16,TRBV11-2,TRBD1,TRBJ2-6
ASSRDLAGELF,11,TRBV5-5,-,TRBJ2-2
ASAQPETREQY,11,TRBV6-5,-,TRBJ2-7
ASSPPGGDIQY,11,TRBV11-2,TRBD2,TRBJ2-4
ASSRGQGAVYEQY,13,TRBV19,TRBD1,TRBJ2-7
ASSIGASNQPQH,12,TRBV19,-,TRBJ1-5